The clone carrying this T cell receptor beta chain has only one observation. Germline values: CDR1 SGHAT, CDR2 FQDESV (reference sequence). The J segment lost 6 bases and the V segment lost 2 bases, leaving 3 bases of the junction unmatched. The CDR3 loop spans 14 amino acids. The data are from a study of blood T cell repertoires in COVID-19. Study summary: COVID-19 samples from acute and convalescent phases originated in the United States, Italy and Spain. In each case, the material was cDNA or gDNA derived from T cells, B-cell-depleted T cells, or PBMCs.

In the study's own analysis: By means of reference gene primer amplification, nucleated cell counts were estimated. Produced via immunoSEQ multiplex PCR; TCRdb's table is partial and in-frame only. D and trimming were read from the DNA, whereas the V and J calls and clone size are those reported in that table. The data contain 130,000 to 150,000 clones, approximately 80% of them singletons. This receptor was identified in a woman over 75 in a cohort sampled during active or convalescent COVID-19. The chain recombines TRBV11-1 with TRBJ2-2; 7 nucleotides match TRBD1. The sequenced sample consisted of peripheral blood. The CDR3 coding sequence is TGTGCCAGCAGCTTACGGCAGGGGGCCGGGGAGCTGTTTTTT. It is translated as CASSLRQGAGELFF.